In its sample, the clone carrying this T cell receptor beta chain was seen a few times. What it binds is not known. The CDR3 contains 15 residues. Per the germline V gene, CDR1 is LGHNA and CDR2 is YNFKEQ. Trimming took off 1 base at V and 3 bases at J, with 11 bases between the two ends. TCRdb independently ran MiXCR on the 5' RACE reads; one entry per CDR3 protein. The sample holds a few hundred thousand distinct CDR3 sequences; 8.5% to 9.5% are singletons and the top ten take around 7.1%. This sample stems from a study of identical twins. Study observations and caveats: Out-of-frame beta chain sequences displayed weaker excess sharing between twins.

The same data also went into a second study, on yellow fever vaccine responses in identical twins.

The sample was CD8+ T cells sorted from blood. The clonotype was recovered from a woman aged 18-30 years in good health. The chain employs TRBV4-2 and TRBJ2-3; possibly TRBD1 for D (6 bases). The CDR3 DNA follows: TGTGCCAGCAGCCAAGTGTACAGGGCTACAGATACGCAGTATTTT. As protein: CASSQVYRATDTQYF.